One T cell receptor (beta chain) is described in this entry. The sample is drawn from a study of monozygotic twins with inflammatory bowel disease. TCRdb reprocessed the 5' RACE reads and reports one entry per CDR3 protein, with no DNA. The sample has 170,000 or so distinct CDR3 sequences; the top ten hold just under 7.5%. The CDR3 is 13 amino acids. CDR1 is SGHDT and CDR2 is YYEEEE in the germline V gene. This TCR was recovered from a human donor with ulcerative colitis or Crohn's disease, or a healthy co-twin of an affected twin (not recorded which). Sequencing used blood. The chain joins TRBV5-6 to TRBJ1-5; TCRdb gives TRBD1 as the D gene, but with no DNA this cannot be confirmed. CDR3 region: CASSLQGNQPQHF.